The 27 T cell receptor beta chains listed next were all sequenced from one sample in a study of response to subunit inactivated influenza vaccine (dated by TCRdb to 2017 to 2018). The receptor library was made with RT-PCR. TCRdb names Illumina HiSeq 2500 as the instrument used. TCRdb reprocessing: public reads trimmed at Q25 with fastp, clones called with MiXCR, in-frame beta chains kept. Records with the same CDR3 protein are collapsed into one entry carrying the most frequent genes and DNA. The sample includes hundreds of thousands of distinct CDR3 sequences, with more than 11% observed a single time. Of the sample, 5.5% to 8% falls within the top ten clones. Source: PBMCs from blood, taken 14 to 15 days before vaccination. These receptors were collected from a middle-aged man who received an inactivated influenza vaccine. Donor details come from another sample of the same person, matched by shared clones.

This clonotype has a handful of counts. This chain links TRBV9 with TRBJ2-2, with TRBD2 identical over 8 bases. Germline CDR1 is SGDLS and CDR2 is YYNGEE. Losses at the gene ends were 4 bases for V and 6 bases for J; bases not matched to a gene: 14. The CDR3 runs to 17 residues. The CDR3 region is CASSPRVIAGGPGELFF. In nucleotides, the CDR3 is TGTGCCAGCAGCCCACGGGTAATTGCGGGAGGTCCCGGGGAGCTGTTTTTT.

The chain uses TRBV12-3 or TRBV12-4 and TRBJ2-2; D unclear. There are 14 residues in the CDR3. V shed 3 bases and J shed 6 bases, with 11 bases lying between them. CDR3 residues: CASSFRKLAGELFF. CDR3 DNA: TGTGCCAGCAGTTTTAGGAAGTTAGCCGGGGAGCTGTTTTTT.

Only a few counts were recorded for this clonotype. This chain links TRBV10-3 with TRBJ2-3; 8 nucleotides agree with TRBD2. Germline V CDR1 and CDR2: ENHRY, SYGVKD. V gave up 6 bases and J gave up 2 bases; unmatched junction bases: 7. There are 15 residues in the CDR3. The CDR3 spells CAISYSGGHTDTQYF. The DNA for the CDR3 is TGTGCCATCAGCTACAGCGGGGGTCACACAGATACGCAGTATTTT.

The V and J genes are TRBV7-8 and TRBJ2-5; 11 nucleotides match TRBD2. The CDR3 covers 18 residues. The V gene's germline CDR1 is SGHVS and CDR2 FQNEAQ. Losses at the gene ends were 2 bases for V and 4 bases for J; bases not matched to a gene: 12. CDR3: CASSLSSGAGTSGETQYF. DNA of the CDR3: TGTGCCAGCAGCTTAAGTTCAGGCGCCGGGACTAGCGGAGAGACCCAGTACTTC.

The gene calls are TRBV3-1 and TRBJ2-3, with 15 positions matching TRBD2. V dropped 3 bases and J dropped 5; count of bases not matched to a gene: 9. From germline, CDR1 is LGHDT and CDR2 YNNKEL (reference sequence). This CDR3 is built from 18 residues. The CDR3 bases are TGTGCCAGCAGCCACTCATGGACTAGCGGGGGGGCTATAGATACGCAGTATTTT. It codes for CASSHSWTSGGAIDTQYF.

This clonotype was seen a few times. The rearrangement joins TRBV20-1 to TRBJ2-5; 7 bases are a match to TRBD1. V gave up 2 bases and J gave up 4 bases; unmatched junction bases: 10. Germline V lookup: CDR1 DFQATT, CDR2 SNEGSKA (reference sequence). CDR3 length: 15 residues. CDR3 region: CSARLPGRGLETQYF. CDR3 coding DNA: TGCAGTGCTAGACTACCGGGCAGGGGGTTAGAGACCCAGTACTTC.

The V and J genes are TRBV13 and TRBJ2-7, with 7 bases identical to TRBD1. With 4 bases clipped from V and 4 bases from J, the junction kept 4 bases outside the gene matches. The V gene's germline CDR1 is PRHDT and CDR2 FYEKMQ (reference sequence). This CDR3 is 13 amino acids long. In DNA, the CDR3 is TGTGCCAGCAGCTCCTTGACAGGGTACGAGCAGTACTTC. Its translation is CASSSLTGYEQYF.

The chain employs TRBV5-5 and TRBJ1-1; no firm D call. The germline V gene encodes CDR1 SGHKS and CDR2 YYEKEE (reference sequence). Trimming shortened V by 7 bases and J by 0 bases, and 13 bases separated the two germline ends. CDR3 size: 14 residues. The CDR3 nucleotides read TGTGCCAGCTTGACTCGTCTGGTGAACACTGAAGCTTTCTTT. The encoded protein is CASLTRLVNTEAFF.

This clonotype was detected only a few times. The chain's CDR3 is CASSLYNRADYGYTF. The CDR3 DNA reads as TGTGCCAGCAGCTTATATAACAGGGCCGATTATGGCTACACCTTC. This chain connects TRBV7-9 to TRBJ1-2, with D tentatively TRBD1 (6 bases). Trimming pared 2 bases from V and 5 bases from J, leaving 15 bases between. The CDR3 covers 15 residues. Germline V lookup: CDR1 SEHNR, CDR2 FQNEAQ (reference sequence).

Ten or more counts support this clonotype. This chain uses TRBV5-6 with TRBJ2-1; 11 bases align to TRBD2. Germline CDR1 is SGHDT and CDR2 is YYEEEE. The J segment lost 9 bases and the V segment lost 4 bases, leaving 6 bases of the junction unmatched. This CDR3 has 14 residues. The CDR3 DNA sequence: TGTGCCAGCAGCCGTGGACTAGCGGGTAGTGAGCAGTTCTTC. Its translation: CASSRGLAGSEQFF.

The chain links TRBV4-2 to TRBJ2-1; 14 positions match TRBD2. After removal of 0 bases from V and 0 bases from J, the junction contained 7 bases not matched to a gene. The CDR3 runs 20 residues. Per the germline V gene, CDR1 is LGHNA and CDR2 is YNFKEQ. The CDR3 region has the DNA TGTGCCAGCAGCCAAGAACGGACTAGCGGGGGGCCCCGCTCCTACAATGAGCAGTTCTTC. The encoded protein is CASSQERTSGGPRSYNEQFF.

This clonotype was observed a handful of times. This sequence joins TRBV27 and TRBJ1-2; 9 nucleotides match TRBD1. The CDR3 loop spans 13 amino acids. Per germline, CDR1 MNHEY and CDR2 SMNVEV (reference sequence). Trimming took 5 bases from V and 4 from J; bases not matched to a gene: 2. CDR3: CASSGTGTYGYTF. The DNA of the CDR3 is TGTGCCAGCAGTGGGACAGGGACCTATGGCTACACCTTC.

J is TRBJ2-5 and V is TRBV5-1, with D possibly matching TRBD2 (5 bases). Germline CDR1 and CDR2: SGHRS and YFSETQ. V shed 0 bases and J shed 0 bases, with 12 bases lying between them. The CDR3 loop spans 16 amino acids. In DNA, the CDR3 is TGCGCCAGCAGCTTGGATCTAGCTGGGTACCAAGAGACCCAGTACTTC. Residues: CASSLDLAGYQETQYF.

V and J are TRBV12-3 or TRBV12-4 and TRBJ2-1; 7 bases align to TRBD1. The V gene end was trimmed by 8 bases and the J gene end by 4 bases; junction bases not matched to a gene: 11. This CDR3 is built from 15 residues. The DNA of the CDR3 is TGTGCCAGCGCGCCGACAGGGACAAGATACAATGAGCAGTTCTTC. Protein sequence: CASAPTGTRYNEQFF.

Many counts were recorded for this clonotype. The chain joins TRBV12-3 or TRBV12-4 to TRBJ1-5; no clear D gene. The CDR3 runs 12 residues. Trimming cost V 3 bases and J 6 bases, with 6 bases left between them. The CDR3 coding sequence is TGTGCCAGCAGTTTCGGGGTTCAGCCCCAGCATTTT. Protein: CASSFGVQPQHF.

The chain joins TRBV6-1 to TRBJ2-3; TRBD1 might be the D (6 bases). The CDR3 sequence is 15 residues long. CDR1 is MNHNS and CDR2 is SASEGT in the germline V gene. V lost 4 bases and J 0 bases, leaving 11 bases between the germline ends. The CDR3 here is CASSGRTESTDTQYF. The CDR3 DNA reads TGTGCCAGCAGTGGCCGGACAGAGAGCACAGATACGCAGTATTTT.

This clonotype has more than one count but fewer than ten. V usage is TRBV7-2 and J usage is TRBJ1-2, with D unclear. V lost 2 bases, J lost 4 bases, and 8 bases lay in between. Germline V gene lookup returns CDR1 SGHTA and CDR2 FQGNSA. The CDR3 covers 13 residues. CDR3 coding DNA: TGTGCCAGCAGCTTATCGGGGTTCTATGGCTACACCTTC. Protein sequence: CASSLSGFYGYTF.

This clonotype appeared a few times. The rearrangement uses TRBV27 and TRBJ2-1, with 7 bases that match TRBD2. This CDR3 has 15 amino acids. J gave up 7 bases and V 3 bases, and 9 bases lay outside the gene matches. Germline lookup yields CDR1 MNHEY and CDR2 SMNVEV (reference sequence). CDR3 DNA: TGTGCCAGCAGTTTTTTCCGGGGGGTAGGGAATGAGCAGTTCTTC. The encoded protein is CASSFFRGVGNEQFF.

This clonotype was seen only a few times. This chain uses TRBV9 with TRBJ2-1; TRBD2 aligns across 9 bases. Germline CDR1 is SGDLS and CDR2 is YYNGEE. The junction had 5 bases not matched to a gene; V was cut back by 0 bases and J by 7 bases. There are 15 residues in the CDR3. CDR3 sequence reads: CASSVEPAGGNEQFF. The CDR3 nucleotides are TGTGCCAGCAGCGTAGAACCAGCGGGAGGAAATGAGCAGTTCTTC.

The gene calls are TRBV9 and TRBJ2-7; either TRBD1 or TRBD2 may fit D (5 bases each). Germline V gives CDR1 SGDLS, CDR2 YYNGEE. The CDR3 covers 16 residues. V shed 1 base and J shed 3 bases, with 17 bases lying between them. The CDR3 bases are TGTGCCAGCAGCGTATCCGGGACCCAGAATAGCTACGAGCAGTACTTC. Amino acids: CASSVSGTQNSYEQYF.

This clonotype was counted only a few times. V is TRBV9 and J is TRBJ2-7; the match to TRBD1 covers 9 bases. The CDR3 spans 14 residues. Germline CDR1 SGDLS, CDR2 YYNGEE. V lost 3 bases, J lost 6 bases, and 7 bases stayed unmatched. The CDR3 DNA follows: TGTGCCAGCAGCGCCGCGGGACAGGGTGGCGAGCAGTACTTC. Translating it yields CASSAAGQGGEQYF. Drawing the rest from reference TRBV9 and TRBJ2-7, the complete variable domain is DSGVTQTPKHLITATGQRVTLRCSPRSGDLSVYWYQQSLDQGLQFLIQYYNGEERAKGNILERFSAQQFPDLHSELNLSSLELGDSALYFCASSAAGQGGEQYFGPGTRLTVT.

This clonotype occurred a few times. The chain carries TRBV19 and TRBJ1-1; unclear D gene. CDR3 length equals 14 residues. V was clipped by 3 bases and J by 7 bases, with 15 bases between them. The germline V gene has CDR1 LNHDA and CDR2 SQIVND (reference sequence). The CDR3 sequence: CASSINSIIGEAFF. As DNA, the CDR3 is TGTGCCAGTAGTATTAATAGCATAATCGGTGAAGCTTTCTTT.

The chain employs TRBV9 and TRBJ2-1, with TRBD2 matching 7 bases. Germline CDR1 reads SGDLS; CDR2 reads YYNGEE. With V trimmed by 0 bases and J by 9 bases, 9 bases remained unmatched. This CDR3 contains 15 residues. The CDR3 protein is CASSVGLAENSEQFF. DNA of the CDR3: TGTGCCAGCAGCGTAGGGCTAGCGGAAAACAGTGAGCAGTTCTTC.

The J gene is TRBJ1-6, the V gene TRBV27; D is undetermined. CDR1 and CDR2 (germline): MNHEY, SMNVEV (reference sequence). The CDR3 contains 14 residues. Trimming shortened V by 4 bases and J by 3 bases, and 7 bases separated the two germline ends. Written as DNA, the CDR3 is TGTGCCAGCAGTTCCAATTTCTATAATTCACCCCTCCACTTT. It yields the protein CASSSNFYNSPLHF.

This clonotype was found a few times. This rearrangement joins TRBV20-1 to TRBJ2-2; perhaps TRBD1 as D (5 bases). The CDR3 spans 15 residues. CDR1 is DFQATT and CDR2 is SNEGSKA in the germline V gene (reference sequence). Trimming removed 0 bases at V and 7 bases at J, with 15 bases between. Here the CDR3 reads CSARDVRKGLGELFF. The DNA for the CDR3 is TGCAGTGCTAGAGATGTCCGAAAGGGGCTCGGGGAGCTGTTTTTT.

Many counts were recorded for this clonotype. The chain links TRBV7-2 to TRBJ2-3; the D is unclear. CDR1 is SGHTA, CDR2 FQGNSA, per germline. The CDR3 covers 13 residues. V was trimmed by 5 bases and J by 4 bases, leaving 10 bases between them. In DNA, the CDR3 is TGTGCCAGCAGCCCCTATTGGCCAGATACGCAGTATTTT. Encoded protein: CASSPYWPDTQYF.

This clonotype turned up a few times. The CDR3 sequence: CASSLEPGHANEKLFF. CDR3 nucleotides: TGCGCCAGCAGCTTGGAACCGGGACATGCGAATGAAAAACTGTTTTTT. The chain recombines TRBV5-1 with TRBJ1-4, with D possibly being TRBD1 (6 bases). The CDR3 contains 16 residues. Germline loops: CDR1 SGHRS, CDR2 YFSETQ. Trimming stripped 0 bases from V and 5 bases from J, with 14 bases between.